The 32 T cell receptor beta chains listed next were all sequenced from one sample in a study of T-cell memory formation after mild COVID-19. TCRdb passed the 5' RACE reads through MiXCR, listing each CDR3 protein once. The sample records some 82,000 distinct CDR3 sequences, about 13% being singletons. Sequencing was done on a sample of PBMCs or a T cell subset sorted from them (not recorded which). Receptors were obtained from a man aged 18 to 30 who had mild COVID-19 (a few samples of this study predate the infection). Cell type and time point are not known.

The sample holds one count of this clonotype. The chain joins TRBV3-1 to TRBJ1-2; D is possibly TRBD1 (5 bases). With 1 base removed from V and 4 bases from J, the gap between germline ends came to 10 bases. Germline V gene sequence: CDR1 LGHDT, CDR2 YNNKEL (reference sequence). This CDR3 is 14 amino acids long. Here the CDR3 DNA reads TGTGCCAGCAGCCAAGTTGGGGCAGCCTATGGCTACACCTTC. It codes for CASSQVGAAYGYTF. The whole variable domain, filled in from reference TRBV3-1 and TRBJ1-2, reads DTAVSQTPKYLVTQMGNDKSIKCEQNLGHDTMYWYKQDSKKFLKIMFSYNNKELIINETVPNRFSPKSPDKAHLNLHINSLELGDSAVYFCASSQVGAAYGYTFGSGTRLTVV.

Within the sample, this clonotype is medium-sized. The rearrangement links TRBV7-6 to TRBJ2-1; unclear D gene. Looked up from germline, CDR1 is SGHVS and CDR2 is FNYEAQ. The CDR3 consists of 15 residues. Deletions cut 0 bases from V and 2 bases from J, with 8 bases between. The CDR3, as DNA: TGTGCCAGCAGCTTAGCGTTGGTTCCCTACAATGAGCAGTTCTTC. Protein product: CASSLALVPYNEQFF.

V is TRBV10-1 and J is TRBJ2-2; D may be TRBD1 or TRBD2 (5 bases each). Per the germline V gene, CDR1 is WNHNN and CDR2 is SYGVQD (reference sequence). This CDR3 is 15 amino acids long. V lost 2 bases to trimming and J lost 2 bases, with 9 bases between them. The CDR3 sequence: CASSEKGPNTGELFF. CDR3 sequence (DNA): TGCGCCAGCAGTGAGAAGGGACCCAACACCGGGGAGCTGTTTTTT.

This clonotype was counted many times. The DNA for the CDR3 is TGCGCCAGCAGCTGGAAACAGGGGAGTGACGAGCAGTACTTC. The encoded protein is CASSWKQGSDEQYF. The chain has TRBV4-1 and TRBJ2-7; 7 bases align to TRBD1. The V gene end was trimmed by 5 bases and the J gene end by 5 bases; junction bases not matched to a gene: 9. From germline, CDR1 is MGHRA and CDR2 YSYEKL. The CDR3 is 14 residues long.

The V and J genes are TRBV4-2 and TRBJ1-2, with 12 bases identical to TRBD1. Per the germline V gene, CDR1 is LGHNA and CDR2 is YNFKEQ. The CDR3 is 16 amino acids. V was clipped by 5 bases and J by 6 bases; unmatched bases: 10. The CDR3 here is CASSSPPGTGGDGYTF. CDR3 in DNA: TGTGCCAGCAGCTCCCCCCCGGGGACAGGGGGCGATGGCTACACCTTC.

This clonotype was counted many times. The chain employs TRBV24-1 and TRBJ2-1; the D gene is possibly TRBD1 (5 bases). From germline, CDR1 is KGHDR and CDR2 SFDVKD. This CDR3 comprises 14 residues. Trimming removed 6 bases at V and 4 bases at J, with 12 bases between. Here the CDR3 reads CATSLTGGYNEQFF. In DNA, the CDR3 is TGTGCCACCAGTCTAACAGGCGGATACAATGAGCAGTTCTTC.

On this clonotype itself: Germline is not matched at one junction end, which may reflect a read error. The CDR3 DNA sequence: TGTGCCAGCAGCCGTGGAGACTCTGGGGCCAACGACCTGACTTTC. This sequence encodes CASSRGDSGANDLTF. The rearrangement links TRBV11-2 to TRBJ2-6, with D possibly being TRBD1 (5 bases). CDR3 length: 15 amino acids. Germline V gene lookup returns CDR1 SGHAT and CDR2 FQNNGV.

The V and J genes are TRBV7-9 and TRBJ1-1; D may be TRBD1 (6 bases). The ends were cut back, 5 bases at V and 2 bases at J, with 15 bases in the middle. The length of the CDR3 is 15 residues. The germline CDR1 and CDR2 sequences are SEHNR and FQNEAQ (reference sequence). CDR3 sequence (DNA): TGTGCCAGCAGCGCCTTAGGGGGGGGCAACACTGAAGCTTTCTTT. This gives the protein CASSALGGGNTEAFF.

J is TRBJ2-2 and V is TRBV29-1; weak D call: TRBD1 (5 bases). The CDR3 consists of 13 residues. CDR1 and CDR2 (germline): SQVTM, ANQGSEA. With 4 bases removed from V and 8 bases from J, the gap between germline ends came to 14 bases. Here the CDR3 reads CSVGAGPRGELFF. The CDR3 DNA reads TGCAGCGTTGGGGCAGGGCCGAGGGGGGAGCTGTTTTTT.

The table lists this clonotype with a few counts. The V gene is TRBV6-5, the J gene TRBJ2-5; possibly TRBD1 or TRBD2 for D (5 bases each). V lost 6 bases and J lost 5, with 10 bases in between. The CDR3 length is 12 residues. In germline, CDR1 is MNHEY, CDR2 SVGAGI. CDR3 sequence reads: CASRRGRETQYF. For the CDR3, the DNA is TGTGCCAGCAGGAGGGGTCGGGAGACCCAGTACTTC.

In this sample, this clonotype turned up a few times. This CDR3 reads CASSQDSFSDTQYF. Written as DNA, the CDR3 is TGCGCCAGCAGCCAAGATAGCTTTTCAGATACGCAGTATTTT. V and J are TRBV4-3 and TRBJ2-3; no clear D gene. V was clipped by 0 bases and J by 4 bases, with 8 bases between them. CDR1 and CDR2 (germline): LGHNA, YSLEER. CDR3 length: 14 amino acids.

The chain joins TRBV25-1 to TRBJ2-4; D is unresolved. This CDR3 has 13 residues. The germline V gene has CDR1 MGHDK and CDR2 SYGVNS. Trimming removed 8 bases from V and 0 bases from J, with 8 bases in between. The CDR3: CASGPLAKNIQYF. The DNA for the CDR3 is TGTGCCAGCGGACCCTTAGCCAAAAACATTCAGTACTTC.

There are a few counts of this clonotype. The chain links TRBV4-1 to TRBJ2-2, with unresolved D. CDR3 size: 13 residues. From germline, CDR1 is MGHRA and CDR2 YSYEKL. The ends were cut back, 1 base at V and 4 bases at J, with 4 bases in the middle. The CDR3 nucleotides read TGCGCCAGCAGCCAAGGGGGCACCGGGGAGCTGTTTTTT. This sequence encodes CASSQGGTGELFF.

This rearrangement joins TRBV7-6 to TRBJ2-7; D is perhaps TRBD2 (6 bases). CDR3 size: 15 residues. V was cut by 0 bases and J by 3 bases, with 12 bases left in between. Germline CDR1 SGHVS, CDR2 FNYEAQ. The CDR3 coding sequence is TGTGCCAGCAGCTTAGCTGGCGGGGAAAACTACGAGCAGTACTTC. Translating it yields CASSLAGGENYEQYF.

V usage is TRBV14 and J usage is TRBJ2-7; unclear D gene. The V end lost 8 bases, the J end lost 1 base, and 12 bases lay between the germline ends. In germline, CDR1 is SGHDN, CDR2 FVKESK. This CDR3 region has 13 residues. This CDR3 is CASASYMSYEQYF. CDR3 sequence (DNA): TGTGCCAGCGCTAGTTACATGTCCTACGAGCAGTACTTC.

The chain combines TRBV24-1 with TRBJ2-3; D uncertain. V dropped 4 bases and J dropped 0 bases, with 10 bases sitting between them. This CDR3 is built from 15 residues. Germline CDR1 and CDR2: KGHDR and SFDVKD. In DNA form, the CDR3 reads TGTGCCACCAGTGACAGTCATTACAGCACAGATACGCAGTATTTT. Translation gives CATSDSHYSTDTQYF.

Many counts were recorded for this clonotype. Written as DNA, the CDR3 is TGTGCCAGCACCCCGGGACCAGCCTACGAGCAGTACTTC. Its translation is CASTPGPAYEQYF. The rearrangement uses TRBV7-2 and TRBJ2-7; D may match TRBD1 or TRBD2 (5 bases each). The germline gives CDR1 SGHTA, CDR2 FQGNSA. Trimming left V 7 bases short and J 2 bases short, with 12 bases between. The CDR3 sequence is 13 residues long.

V is TRBV4-3 and J is TRBJ2-5; D assignment may be TRBD1 or TRBD2 (6 bases each). The CDR3 length is 15 residues. With 0 bases removed from V and 1 base from J, the gap between germline ends came to 9 bases. The germline V gene encodes CDR1 LGHNA and CDR2 YSLEER. The CDR3 loop is CASSQDEGGQETQYF. For the CDR3, the DNA is TGCGCCAGCAGCCAAGATGAGGGGGGCCAAGAGACCCAGTACTTC.

This clonotype has just a few counts. The chain links TRBV28 to TRBJ2-1; 7 bases are a match to TRBD2. The CDR3 totals 16 residues. From germline, CDR1 is MDHEN and CDR2 SYDVKM. V trimming: 5 bases; J trimming: 2 bases; junction bases outside the gene matches: 9. For the CDR3, the DNA is TGTGCCAGCAGTCTACTGCTAGCGGAGGCCTACAATGAGCAGTTCTTC. Translation gives CASSLLLAEAYNEQFF.

This clonotype has more than one count but fewer than ten. The J gene is TRBJ2-7, the V gene TRBV20-1; the D gene could be TRBD1 or TRBD2 (5 bases each). Trimming left V 6 bases short and J 6 bases short, with 15 bases between. The V gene's germline CDR1 is DFQATT and CDR2 SNEGSKA (reference sequence). CDR3 length: 12 residues. The CDR3 reads CSADPGSSEQYF. As DNA, the CDR3 is TGCAGTGCAGATCCAGGGAGTTCCGAGCAGTACTTC.

This clonotype has just a few counts. V and J are TRBV12-3 or TRBV12-4 and TRBJ2-2, with unresolved D. The germline V and J ends were trimmed by 1 base and 0 bases, with 6 bases remaining between them. The CDR3 extends over 15 amino acids. The CDR3 DNA is TGTGCCAGCAGTTTAGATACAACGAACACCGGGGAGCTGTTTTTT. Amino acid sequence: CASSLDTTNTGELFF.

This clonotype was seen only a few times. J is TRBJ2-1 and V is TRBV4-3; D may correspond to TRBD1 or TRBD2 (5 bases each). The CDR3 contains 14 residues. Trimming left V 3 bases short and J 9 bases short, with 15 bases between. Germline values: CDR1 LGHNA, CDR2 YSLEER. CDR3 amino acids: CASSQFRDGSEQFF. In DNA, the CDR3 is TGCGCCAGCAGCCAGTTCAGGGACGGAAGTGAGCAGTTCTTC.

The chain has TRBV6-4 and TRBJ2-3; D uncertain. Trimming shortened V by 2 bases and J by 6 bases, and 9 bases separated the two germline ends. The CDR3 is 13 residues long. Germline V gene lookup returns CDR1 MRHNA and CDR2 SNTAGT. The DNA for the CDR3 is TGTGCCAGCAGTGACAAATGGATGGATACGCAGTATTTT. Its translation: CASSDKWMDTQYF.

J is TRBJ1-1 and V is TRBV6-2 or TRBV6-3; D might be TRBD1 (6 bases). Germline lookup yields CDR1 MNHEY and CDR2 SVGEGT. The CDR3 has 12 residues. V gave up 8 bases and J gave up 5 bases, with 12 bases separating them. CDR3 residues: CASCGGGTEAFF. For the CDR3, the DNA is TGTGCCAGCTGTGGAGGGGGGACTGAAGCTTTCTTT.

The chain joins TRBV11-2 to TRBJ2-6; 8 positions agree with TRBD1. The V segment lost 6 bases and the J segment 4 bases; nucleotides outside the gene matches: 5. Germline V gene sequence: CDR1 SGHAT, CDR2 FQNNGV. CDR3 length: 15 amino acids. The CDR3 region has the DNA TGTGCCAGCAGTAAGACAGGGGCAGGGGCCAACGTCCTGACTTTC. Translating gives CASSKTGAGANVLTF.

The gene calls are TRBV7-6 and TRBJ1-5; D is unresolved. CDR1 and CDR2 from the germline V gene are SGHVS and FNYEAQ. The CDR3 covers 14 residues. V was shortened by 2 bases and J by 4 bases, with 9 bases between the two germline ends. CDR3 sequence reads: CASSLHGRNQPQHF. In DNA, the CDR3 is TGTGCCAGCAGCTTACATGGGAGAAATCAGCCCCAGCATTTT.

Many counts were recorded for this clonotype. V is TRBV27 and J is TRBJ1-1; no firm D call. V was clipped by 6 bases and J by 0 bases, with 8 bases between them. Germline CDR1 reads MNHEY; CDR2 reads SMNVEV (reference sequence). The CDR3 has 13 amino acids. CDR3 in amino acids: CASSFSVNTEAFF. The DNA of the CDR3 is TGTGCCAGCAGCTTTAGCGTGAACACTGAAGCTTTCTTT.

The chain uses TRBV28 and TRBJ1-5, with 8 bases lining up with TRBD1. The ends lost 5 bases at V and 3 bases at J; junction bases unmatched: 9. The germline V gene has CDR1 MDHEN and CDR2 SYDVKM. The CDR3 totals 16 residues. CDR3 nucleotide sequence: TGTGCCAGCAGTCCGATCGGACAGGGAATCAATCAGCCCCAGCATTTT. As protein: CASSPIGQGINQPQHF. Combining the CDR3 with reference TRBV28 and TRBJ1-5 gives the whole variable domain DVKVTQSSRYLVKRTGEKVFLECVQDMDHENMFWYRQDPGLGLRLIYFSYDVKMKEKGDIPEGYSVSREKKERFSLILESASTNQTSMYLCASSPIGQGINQPQHFGDGTRLSIL.

The CDR3 bases are TGTGCCAGCAGCAAGTACAGGACGGACAACGAGCAGTACGTC. Protein sequence: CASSKYRTDNEQYV. This chain uses TRBV21-1 with TRBJ2-7; whether TRBD1, the table's D call, matches the DNA was not checked. TRBV21-1 is tagged as a pseudogene. The CDR3 sequence is 14 residues long.

V and J are TRBV29-1 and TRBJ1-2; 8 bases are a match to TRBD1. Germline values: CDR1 SQVTM, CDR2 ANQGSEA. V shed 7 bases and J 4 bases; nucleotides not matched to a gene: 5. The length of the CDR3 is 12 residues. In DNA, the CDR3 is TGCAGCGCCCGACAGGGGCCCTATGGCTACACCTTC. It is translated as CSARQGPYGYTF.

CDR3 bases: TGTGCCAGCAGCTTAGATACAGGGGGCGGGTACGAGCAGTACTTC. It translates to CASSLDTGGGYEQYF. The genes are TRBV7-2 and TRBJ2-7; 9 bases agree with TRBD1. V shed 1 base, J shed 4 bases, and the junction held 5 bases outside the gene matches. This CDR3 has 15 amino acids. Per germline, CDR1 SGHTA and CDR2 FQGNSA.

Only a few counts were recorded for this clonotype. The V call is TRBV4-1, the J call TRBJ1-6; 8 bases match TRBD1. Looked up from germline, CDR1 is MGHRA and CDR2 is YSYEKL. After removal of 4 bases from V and 9 bases from J, the junction contained 5 bases not matched to a gene. This CDR3 has 14 residues. The CDR3 reads CASSPGTGSSPLHF. The CDR3 DNA reads TGCGCCAGCAGCCCTGGGACAGGTTCTTCACCCCTCCACTTT.